The 30 T cell receptor beta chains in this list originate from one sample, sequenced in a study of PD-1 blockade in classical Hodgkin lymphoma. All trial patients relapsed after autologous stem cell transplantation. The method was immunoSEQ multiplex PCR; TCRdb's version includes in-frame clones alone and lacks a portion of them. Of 14,000 or so clones in the sample, about 80% were seen once. Sequences were derived from peripheral blood mononuclear cells (PBMCs), sampled at baseline. Receptors originate from a human donor with classical Hodgkin lymphoma.

The V call is TRBV2, the J call TRBJ2-2; 8 bases agree with TRBD1. V dropped 8 bases and J dropped 2; count of bases not matched to a gene: 4. The CDR3 consists of 14 residues. Germline CDR1 reads SNHLY; CDR2 reads FYNNEI. The CDR3 here is CASGDRLNTGELFF. In DNA, the CDR3 is TGTGCCAGCGGGGACAGGCTCAACACCGGGGAGCTGTTTTTT.

Here the CDR3 DNA reads TGTGCCACCACCGGGGGGACAGGAAGGACGTACAATGAGCAGTTCTTC. Translation: CATTGGTGRTYNEQFF. This chain links TRBV19 with TRBJ2-1; D possibly corresponds to TRBD1 (8 bases). The CDR3 has 16 amino acids. Germline CDR1 LNHDA, CDR2 SQIVND (reference sequence). Trimming pared 10 bases from V and 4 bases from J, leaving 23 bases between.

Concerning this clone: The junction differs from germline at one of its ends, possibly a read error. The genes are TRBV7-7 and TRBJ2-1; 9 bases match TRBD2. Per the germline V gene, CDR1 is SSHAT and CDR2 is FNYEAQ (reference sequence). The CDR3 has 15 residues. CDR3: CASSLKAGGWDEQFF. The CDR3 DNA reads TGTGCTAGCAGCTTAAAAGCGGGGGGCTGGGATGAGCAGTTCTTC.

This clone was recorded a few times. The V and J genes are TRBV15 and TRBJ1-1, with unresolved D. Germline loops: CDR1 LNHNV, CDR2 YYDKDF (reference sequence). The CDR3 has 13 amino acids. With 1 base removed from V and 2 bases from J, the gap between germline ends came to 5 bases. Here the CDR3 reads CATSRVINTEAFF. As DNA, the CDR3 is TGTGCCACCAGCAGAGTCATAAACACTGAAGCTTTCTTT.

This clone was observed a single time. This chain uses TRBV28 with TRBJ2-6; D not certain. The CDR3 length is 15 residues. Germline CDR1 and CDR2: MDHEN and SYDVKM. Trimming took off 6 bases at V and 1 base at J, with 10 bases between the two ends. For the CDR3, the DNA is TGTGCCAGCAGCCCCCCGACATCTGGGGCCAACGTCCTGACTTTC. Translating it yields CASSPPTSGANVLTF.

CDR3 protein: CATRQQGGYNSPLHF. CDR3 nucleotide sequence: TGTGCCACCCGTCAACAGGGGGGATATAATTCACCCCTCCACTTT. The chain is built from TRBV6-6 and TRBJ1-6, with TRBD1 identical over 8 bases. V was clipped by 10 bases and J by 4 bases; unmatched bases: 9. The germline gives CDR1 MNHNY, CDR2 SVGAGI (reference sequence). This CDR3 is built from 15 residues.

The genes are TRBV14 and TRBJ1-1, with D tentatively TRBD1 (5 bases). CDR3 length: 14 residues. The germline V and J ends were trimmed by 4 bases and 4 bases, with 13 bases remaining between them. CDR1 and CDR2 (germline): SGHDN, FVKESK. CDR3 protein: CASSRGPLLTEAFF. The CDR3 DNA sequence: TGTGCCAGCAGCCGGGGACCCCTTCTCACTGAAGCTTTCTTT. Complete variable domain (other parts from reference TRBV14 and TRBJ1-1): EAGVTQFPSHSVIEKGQTVTLRCDPISGHDNLYWYRRVMGKEIKFLLHFVKESKQDESGMPNNRFLAERTGGTYSTLKVQPAELEDSGVYFCASSRGPLLTEAFFGQGTRLTVV.

The CDR3 DNA sequence: TGTGCCAGCAGCCGGGTGACCGCGGGACAGGGGCCCGGGGAGCTGTTTTTT. It codes for CASSRVTAGQGPGELFF. V and J are TRBV4-2 and TRBJ2-2, with TRBD1 matching 10 bases. Trimming removed 4 bases from V and 6 bases from J; junction bases left unmatched: 11. CDR1 and CDR2 from the germline V gene are LGHNA and YNFKEQ. The CDR3 consists of 17 residues.

V usage is TRBV7-2 and J usage is TRBJ2-5, with 10 bases that match TRBD2. The germline V gene encodes CDR1 SGHTA and CDR2 FQGNSA. CDR3 size: 16 residues. Trimming took 4 bases from V and 6 from J; bases not matched to a gene: 11. The CDR3 DNA reads as TGTGCCAGCAGCTCCCCGGTGGGACTAGCGACGAAGACCCAGTACTTC. Its translation: CASSSPVGLATKTQYF.

In its sample, this clone was seen a few times. The V gene is TRBV2, the J gene TRBJ2-1; tentative D call: TRBD2 (6 bases). Per the germline V gene, CDR1 is SNHLY and CDR2 is FYNNEI. V was shortened by 6 bases and J by 4 bases, with 19 bases between the two germline ends. CDR3 length equals 16 residues. CDR3: CASSESSGGYYNEQFF. CDR3 bases: TGTGCCAGCAGCGAAAGCTCCGGGGGATATTACAATGAGCAGTTCTTC.

This sequence joins TRBV5-4 and TRBJ1-4; unclear D gene. V lost 4 bases, J lost 7 bases, and 17 bases lay in between. CDR1 and CDR2 from the germline V gene are SGHNT and YYREEE (reference sequence). There are 15 residues in the CDR3. As DNA, the CDR3 is TGTGCCAGCAGCCAACCGGGCCGCAAGGGTGAAAAACTGTTTTTT. It specifies CASSQPGRKGEKLFF.

The J gene is TRBJ2-1, the V gene TRBV7-2; D is undetermined. Germline V gene lookup returns CDR1 SGHTA and CDR2 FQGNSA. Trimming stripped 3 bases from V and 10 bases from J, with 13 bases between. The CDR3 totals 13 residues. CDR3 amino acids: CASSFMGFREQFF. CDR3 bases: TGTGCCAGCAGCTTTATGGGGTTCCGGGAGCAGTTCTTC.

In its sample, this clone was seen a few times. This sequence joins TRBV9 and TRBJ1-2; D possibly corresponds to TRBD1 (5 bases). Trimming took off 0 bases at V and 7 bases at J, with 13 bases between the two ends. The CDR3 has 14 amino acids. Germline V gives CDR1 SGDLS, CDR2 YYNGEE. The CDR3, as DNA: TGTGCCAGCAGCGTAGCAGAGGGGCGGGGTGGCTACACCTTC. Translation: CASSVAEGRGGYTF.

Only one count was recorded for this clone. The chain recombines TRBV4-1 with TRBJ2-7; 8 bases are shared with TRBD1. Germline V gene lookup returns CDR1 MGHRA and CDR2 YSYEKL. After removal of 0 bases from V and 6 bases from J, the junction contained 4 bases not matched to a gene. The CDR3 is 14 residues long. This chain's CDR3 is CASSQDLTGGEQYF. The CDR3 nucleotides read TGCGCCAGCAGCCAAGACCTAACAGGGGGCGAGCAGTACTTC.

This rearrangement joins TRBV6-1 to TRBJ1-5; 8 bases match TRBD1. The germline CDR1 and CDR2 sequences are MNHNS and SASEGT. V dropped 2 bases and J dropped 4; count of bases not matched to a gene: 1. This CDR3 has 14 residues. The CDR3 loop reads CASSERQGNQPQHF. For the CDR3, the DNA is TGTGCCAGCAGTGAACGACAGGGGAATCAGCCCCAGCATTTT.

V and J are TRBV30 and TRBJ1-3; no reliable D call. This CDR3 is built from 14 residues. Between the trimmed V and J ends, which lost 0 bases and 0 bases, there was a span of 6 bases. Germline loops: CDR1 GTSNPN, CDR2 SVGIG (reference sequence). CDR3 amino acids: CAWSVLGSGNTIYF. The CDR3 DNA reads as TGTGCCTGGAGTGTATTGGGCTCTGGAAACACCATATATTTT.

The chain uses TRBV2 and TRBJ2-7, with 11 bases lining up with TRBD2. The V gene's germline CDR1 is SNHLY and CDR2 FYNNEI. J gave up 3 bases and V 8 bases, and 12 bases lay outside the gene matches. The CDR3 runs 16 residues. CDR3 in amino acids: CASRPGTSGEFYEQYF. The CDR3, as DNA: TGTGCCAGCCGTCCCGGGACTAGCGGAGAATTCTACGAGCAGTACTTC.

This chain links TRBV5-1 with TRBJ1-3; D ambiguous. CDR1 and CDR2 from the germline V gene are SGHRS and YFSETQ. This CDR3 contains 18 residues. Trimming took off 7 bases at V and 0 bases at J, with 23 bases between the two ends. CDR3 residues: CASVFWEDTFSSGNTIYF. CDR3 nucleotide sequence: TGCGCCAGCGTGTTTTGGGAAGATACTTTTAGCTCTGGAAACACCATATATTTT.

In DNA form, the CDR3 reads TGCGCCAGCAGCCACGGACAGGGAAATTCACCCCTCCACTTT. Amino acids: CASSHGQGNSPLHF. The J gene is TRBJ1-6, the V gene TRBV4-1, with 8 positions matching TRBD1. The CDR3 totals 14 residues. The germline V gene has CDR1 MGHRA and CDR2 YSYEKL. V lost 3 bases to trimming and J lost 7 bases; unmatched junction nucleotides: 2.

This clone has a single count. The chain has TRBV19 and TRBJ1-5, with 7 bases matching TRBD1. The CDR3 runs to 16 residues. Germline CDR1 is LNHDA and CDR2 is SQIVND (reference sequence). V shed 4 bases and J 2 bases; nucleotides not matched to a gene: 8. CDR3 in amino acids: CASSTQGGSGNQPQHF. CDR3 sequence (DNA): TGTGCCAGTAGTACCCAGGGGGGCTCCGGCAATCAGCCCCAGCATTTT.

This rearrangement joins TRBV5-1 to TRBJ2-7; TRBD1 or TRBD2 may be the D gene (5 bases each). Trimming removed 3 bases from V and 5 bases from J, with 18 bases in between. This CDR3 comprises 15 residues. The germline V gene has CDR1 SGHRS and CDR2 YFSETQ. The CDR3 loop reads CASSSPGRAVNEQYF. The CDR3 DNA reads TGCGCCAGCAGCTCCCCGGGGCGAGCGGTTAACGAGCAGTACTTC.

This rearrangement joins TRBV10-3 to TRBJ1-5; tentative D call: TRBD1 (5 bases). This CDR3 has 14 amino acids. The germline V and J ends were trimmed by 4 bases and 3 bases, with 10 bases remaining between them. Germline CDR1 reads ENHRY; CDR2 reads SYGVKD. The DNA for the CDR3 is TGTGCCATCAGTGTCTCGGGGGACAATCAGCCCCAGCATTTT. Translating it yields CAISVSGDNQPQHF.

V is TRBV11-2 and J is TRBJ2-7; D gene unclear. Trimming shortened V by 0 bases and J by 3 bases, and 6 bases separated the two germline ends. Germline loops: CDR1 SGHAT, CDR2 FQNNGV. There are 13 residues in the CDR3. CDR3 in amino acids: CASSLDRGYEQYF. The CDR3 DNA is TGTGCCAGCAGCTTAGATCGCGGCTACGAGCAGTACTTC. The whole variable domain, filled in from reference TRBV11-2 and TRBJ2-7, reads EAGVAQSPRYKIIEKRQSVAFWCNPISGHATLYWYQQILGQGPKLLIQFQNNGVVDDSQLPKDRFSAERLKGVDSTLKIQPAKLEDSAVYLCASSLDRGYEQYFGPGTRLTVT.

The rearrangement links TRBV10-3 to TRBJ2-2; tentative D call: TRBD1 (6 bases). Germline V gene data show CDR1 as ENHRY and CDR2 as SYGVKD. V was clipped by 6 bases and J by 1 base, with 9 bases between them. CDR3 length: 14 residues. The CDR3 nucleotides read TGTGCCATCAGATCGACAGGGAACACCGGGGAGCTGTTTTTT. Translating gives CAIRSTGNTGELFF.

This clone appeared once. The chain combines TRBV27 with TRBJ2-1; the D is unclear. The CDR3 totals 13 residues. The germline V gene has CDR1 MNHEY and CDR2 SMNVEV (reference sequence). V was trimmed by 6 bases and J by 0 bases, leaving 6 bases between them. This CDR3 is CASRWSSYNEQFF. CDR3 DNA sequence: TGTGCCAGCAGGTGGAGCTCCTACAATGAGCAGTTCTTC.

The chain is built from TRBV7-9 and TRBJ1-1; no definite D call. Germline V gives CDR1 SEHNR, CDR2 FQNEAQ (reference sequence). Trimming removed 6 bases from V and 8 bases from J, with 19 bases in between. The CDR3 runs to 14 residues. CDR3 amino acids: CASRLTEPLLEAFF. The CDR3 nucleotides read TGTGCCAGCAGGCTCACAGAGCCGTTGTTAGAAGCTTTCTTT.

In its sample, this clone was seen once. This sequence joins TRBV6-5 and TRBJ1-1, with TRBD1 as a possible D gene (5 bases). Germline loops: CDR1 MNHEY, CDR2 SVGAGI. V lost 2 bases and J lost 11, with 9 bases in between. This CDR3 has 11 residues. CDR3 nucleotides: TGTGCCAGCAGTTACCAGGGTTGGGCTTTCTTT. Encoded protein: CASSYQGWAFF.

The chain has TRBV27 and TRBJ1-5; perhaps TRBD1 as D (5 bases). The ends were cut back, 4 bases at V and 1 base at J, with 8 bases in the middle. This CDR3 region has 14 residues. Per germline, CDR1 MNHEY and CDR2 SMNVEV (reference sequence). In DNA, the CDR3 is TGTGCCAGCAGTTCAGGGTGGAGCAATCAGCCCCAGCATTTT. As protein: CASSSGWSNQPQHF.

The chain is built from TRBV6-6 and TRBJ2-7, with TRBD1 as a possible D gene (5 bases). The CDR3 is made up of 14 amino acids. V dropped 8 bases and J dropped 6 bases, with 20 bases sitting between them. Germline-derived CDR1 and CDR2 are MNHNY and SVGAGI (reference sequence). The CDR3 DNA reads TGTGCCAGCTCCCCAGGGCGGCTTAAGTCCGAGCAGTACTTC. Its translation is CASSPGRLKSEQYF.

The rearrangement joins TRBV7-9 to TRBJ2-3, with unresolved D. The V end was cut by 8 bases, the J end by 4 bases, with 19 bases between. The V gene's germline CDR1 is SEHNR and CDR2 FQNEAQ (reference sequence). CDR3 length equals 15 residues. CDR3 in DNA: TGTGCCAGCGATCGTACCGACGGCAGGCCAGATACGCAGTATTTT. This encodes CASDRTDGRPDTQYF. Filled out from reference TRBV7-9 and TRBJ2-3, the complete variable domain reads DTGVSQNPRHKITKRGQNVTFRCDPISEHNRLYWYRQTLGQGPEFLTYFQNEAQLEKSRLLSDRFSAERPKGSFSTLEIQRTEQGDSAMYLCASDRTDGRPDTQYFGPGTRLTVL.